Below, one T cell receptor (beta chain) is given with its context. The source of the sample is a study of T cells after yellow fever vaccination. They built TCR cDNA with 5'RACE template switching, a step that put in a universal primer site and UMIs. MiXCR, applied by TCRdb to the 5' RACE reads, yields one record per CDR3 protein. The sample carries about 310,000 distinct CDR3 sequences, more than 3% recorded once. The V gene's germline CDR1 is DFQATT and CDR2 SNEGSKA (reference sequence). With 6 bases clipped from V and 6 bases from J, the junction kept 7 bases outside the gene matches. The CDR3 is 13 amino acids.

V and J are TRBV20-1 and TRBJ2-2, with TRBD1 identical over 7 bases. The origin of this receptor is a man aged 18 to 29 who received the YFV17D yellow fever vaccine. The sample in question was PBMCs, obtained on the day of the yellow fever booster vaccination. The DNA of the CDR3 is TGCAGTGCGGGGAGACAGGGCTCCGGGGAGCTGTTTTTT. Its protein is CSAGRQGSGELFF.